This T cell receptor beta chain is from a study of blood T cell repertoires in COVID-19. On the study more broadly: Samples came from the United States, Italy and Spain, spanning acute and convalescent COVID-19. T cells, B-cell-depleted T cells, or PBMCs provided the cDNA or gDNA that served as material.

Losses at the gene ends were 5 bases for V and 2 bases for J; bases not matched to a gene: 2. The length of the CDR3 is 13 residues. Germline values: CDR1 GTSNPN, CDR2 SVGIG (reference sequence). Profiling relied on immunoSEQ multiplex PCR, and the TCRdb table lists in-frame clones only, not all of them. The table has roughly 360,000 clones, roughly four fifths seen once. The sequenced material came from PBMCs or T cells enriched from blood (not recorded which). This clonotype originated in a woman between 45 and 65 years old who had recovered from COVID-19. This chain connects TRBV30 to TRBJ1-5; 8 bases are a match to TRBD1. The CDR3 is CAWQGAGNQPQHF. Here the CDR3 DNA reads TGTGCCTGGCAGGGGGCCGGCAATCAGCCCCAGCATTTT.